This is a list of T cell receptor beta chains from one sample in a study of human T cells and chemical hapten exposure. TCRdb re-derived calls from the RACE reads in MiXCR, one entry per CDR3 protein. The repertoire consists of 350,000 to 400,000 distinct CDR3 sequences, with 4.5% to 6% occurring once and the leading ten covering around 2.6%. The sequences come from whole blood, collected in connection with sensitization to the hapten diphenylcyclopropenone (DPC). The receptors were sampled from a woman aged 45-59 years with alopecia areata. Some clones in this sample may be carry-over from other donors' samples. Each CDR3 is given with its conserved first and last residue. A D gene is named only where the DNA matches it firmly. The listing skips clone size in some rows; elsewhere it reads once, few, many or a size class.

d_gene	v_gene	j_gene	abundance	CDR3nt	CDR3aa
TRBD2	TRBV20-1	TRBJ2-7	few	TGCAGTGCTACGGGACTAGCGGGGGCCAATCCCTACGAGCAGTACTTC	CSATGLAGANPYEQYF
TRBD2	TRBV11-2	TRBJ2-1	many	TGTGCCAGCAGCTTTCTCCGGGGAGGGAGGCTCGAGGATGAGCAGTTCTTC	CASSFLRGGRLEDEQFF
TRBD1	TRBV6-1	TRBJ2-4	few	TGTGCCAGCCGGACAGGGTTTAACATTCAGTACTTC	CASRTGFNIQYF
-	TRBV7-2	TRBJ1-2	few	TGTGCCAGCAGCTTATCTCCGTCAGGGATTGGTTTCTATGGCTACACCTTC	CASSLSPSGIGFYGYTF
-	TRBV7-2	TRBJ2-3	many	TGTGCCAGCAGCCGGGGTCCCACAGATACGCAGTATTTT	CASSRGPTDTQYF
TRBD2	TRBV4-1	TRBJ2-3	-	TGCGCCAGCAGCCAAGCACTAGCGGGGGGGGTCACAGATACGCAGTATTTT	CASSQALAGGVTDTQYF
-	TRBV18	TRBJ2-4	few	TGTGCCAGCTCACCACCGGGTAAAAACATTCAGTACTTC	CASSPPGKNIQYF
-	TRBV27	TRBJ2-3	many	TGTGCCAGCACCGGTGCTAATACGCAGTATTTT	CASTGANTQYF
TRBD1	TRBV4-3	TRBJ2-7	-	TGCGCCAGCAGCCAAGCGGGTAGGACAGGGGGACACGAGCAGTACTTC	CASSQAGRTGGHEQYF
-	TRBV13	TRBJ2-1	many	TGTGCCAGCACCCCCACCGAGGGAAAGGACAATGAGCAGTTCTTC	CASTPTEGKDNEQFF
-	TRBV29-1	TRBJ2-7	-	TGCAGCGCCCCGGGGCAGAACGGGGAGCAGTACTTC	CSAPGQNGEQYF
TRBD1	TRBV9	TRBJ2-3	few	TGTGCCAGCAGCGTAGAGTCAGGGGGAGATACGCAGTATTTT	CASSVESGGDTQYF
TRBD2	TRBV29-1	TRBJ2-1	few	TGCAGCGTTAAACTAGCGGGATACAATGAGCAGTTCTTC	CSVKLAGYNEQFF
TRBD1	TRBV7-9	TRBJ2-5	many	TGTGCCAGCAGCCTAGACAGGGGGCCTCAAGAGACCCAGTACTTC	CASSLDRGPQETQYF
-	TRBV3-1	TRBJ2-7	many	TGTGCCAGCAGCCTATGGAACTACGAGCAGTACTTC	CASSLWNYEQYF
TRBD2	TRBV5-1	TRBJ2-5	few	TGCGCCAGCAGCTTGCTTATGACTAGCGGGACGCAAGAGACCCAGTACTTC	CASSLLMTSGTQETQYF
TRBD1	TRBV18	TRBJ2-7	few	TGTGCCAGCTCACCCGGACAGGGAAGAAACGAGCAGTACTTC	CASSPGQGRNEQYF
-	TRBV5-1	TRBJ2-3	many	TGCGCCAGCAGCTTGGAAGGGAAAAGGGGCACAGATACGCAGTATTTT	CASSLEGKRGTDTQYF
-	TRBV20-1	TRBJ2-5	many	TGCAGTGCTAGAGGGTATTTAAAGCGAGAGACCCAGTACTTC	CSARGYLKRETQYF
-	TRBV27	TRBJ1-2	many	TGTGCCAGCAGTGACATCAACTATGGCTACACCTTC	CASSDINYGYTF
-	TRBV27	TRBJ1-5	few	TGTGCCAGCAGTTTAGTGGGAGAGAGCAATCAGCCCCAGCATTTT	CASSLVGESNQPQHF
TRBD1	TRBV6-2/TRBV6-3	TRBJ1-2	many	TGTGCCAGCAGTTCCCCCGGGACAGGGGACTCTTATGGCTACACCTTC	CASSSPGTGDSYGYTF
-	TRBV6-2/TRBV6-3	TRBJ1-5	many	TGTGCCAGCAGTTACTTGCCAAATGGCAATCAGCCCCAGCATTTT	CASSYLPNGNQPQHF
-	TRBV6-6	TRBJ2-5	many	TGTGCCAGCAGTTCGACAGGGACTGCGACCCAGTACTTC	CASSSTGTATQYF
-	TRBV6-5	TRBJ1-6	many	TGTGCCAGCAGTTACTCCGAGCGATCACCCCTCCACTTT	CASSYSERSPLHF
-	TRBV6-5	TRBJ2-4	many	TGTGCCATACTGGGCCATCTAGCCAAAAACATTCAGTACTTC	CAILGHLAKNIQYF
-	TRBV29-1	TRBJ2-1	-	TGCAGCGTTGACGGGGGCGAAAATGAGCAGTTCTTC	CSVDGGENEQFF
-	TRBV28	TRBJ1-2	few	TGTGCCAGCCTTGGCGGGGGGCGCGGCTACACCTTC	CASLGGGRGYTF
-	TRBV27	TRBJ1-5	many	TGTGCCAGCAGGGGGCAGGGAGATCAGCCCCAGCATTTT	CASRGQGDQPQHF
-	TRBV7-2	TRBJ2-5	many	TGTGCCAGCAGCCCCGGGGGTCGGGTAAAGGGAGAGACCCAGTACTTC	CASSPGGRVKGETQYF
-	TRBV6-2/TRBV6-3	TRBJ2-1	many	TGTGCCAGCAGTTACTCGAATCACCCAGGGGTCAATGAGCAGTTCTTC	CASSYSNHPGVNEQFF
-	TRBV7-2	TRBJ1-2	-	TGTGCCAAGACAGCGGGGGAGGGCTACACCTTC	CAKTAGEGYTF
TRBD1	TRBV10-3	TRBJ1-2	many	TGTGCCATCACCTGGGACAGGGAAGATGGCTACACCTTC	CAITWDREDGYTF
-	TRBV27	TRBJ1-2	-	TGTGCCAGCAGCCCTACAGCCCTTGGGCGGTATGGCTACACCTTC	CASSPTALGRYGYTF
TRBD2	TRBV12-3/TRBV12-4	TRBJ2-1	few	TGTGCCAGCAGTTCCAGGGGACTAGTTTTCCATGAGCAGTTCTTC	CASSSRGLVFHEQFF
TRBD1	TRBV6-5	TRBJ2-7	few	TGTGCCAGCAGTTTACTGGACCCGGGACAGGGCCCGGGGCAGTACTTC	CASSLLDPGQGPGQYF
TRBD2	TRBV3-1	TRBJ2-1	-	TGTGCCAGCAGCCAAGCCAGCGGGAGAATAAATGAGCAGTTCTTC	CASSQASGRINEQFF
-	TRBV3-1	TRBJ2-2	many	TGTGCCAGCAGCCAGGGGCTGAACACCGGGGAGCTGTTTTTT	CASSQGLNTGELFF
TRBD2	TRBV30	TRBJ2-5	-	TGTGCCTGGAATAGGGACTACAAAGAGACCCAGTACTTC	CAWNRDYKETQYF
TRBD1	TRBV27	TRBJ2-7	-	TGTGCCAGCACCGCCGGGACAGGGGCCTACGAGCAGTACTTC	CASTAGTGAYEQYF
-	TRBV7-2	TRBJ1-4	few	TGTGCCAGCAGCTTGTTCGGTGAAAAACTGTTTTTT	CASSLFGEKLFF
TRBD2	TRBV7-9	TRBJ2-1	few	TGTGCCAGCAGCCGGACGCCCGAGACGACTAGCGGATGGCAGTTCTTC	CASSRTPETTSGWQFF
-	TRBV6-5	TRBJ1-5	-	TGTGCCAGCAGCCCTTTGGCAGGGAGCGGAGATCAGCCCCAGCATTTT	CASSPLAGSGDQPQHF
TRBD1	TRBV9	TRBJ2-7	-	TGTGCCAGCAGCCCCGGGGACAGCTTCTACGAGCAGTACTTC	CASSPGDSFYEQYF
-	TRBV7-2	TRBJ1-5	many	TGTGCCAGCAGCGTAAGATCGAACGGCAATCAGCCCCAGCATTTT	CASSVRSNGNQPQHF
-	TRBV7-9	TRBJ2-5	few	TGTGCCAGCAGCCCATACGGGACGAGCGTCATGGGGCAAGAGACCCAGTACTTC	CASSPYGTSVMGQETQYF
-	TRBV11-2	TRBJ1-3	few	TGTGCCAGCAGCTTAGGCGTCCCAGGTTCTGGAAACACCATATATTTT	CASSLGVPGSGNTIYF
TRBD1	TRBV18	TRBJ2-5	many	TGTGCCAGCTCACCAAGTACAGGGGGAGAGACCCAGTACTTC	CASSPSTGGETQYF
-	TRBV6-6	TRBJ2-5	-	TGTGCCAGCTCGAGGGAACCGCAAGAGACCCAGTACTTC	CASSREPQETQYF
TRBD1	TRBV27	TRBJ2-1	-	TGTGCCAGCACTCAGGGGGCTCTAGGGGGGAATGAGCAGTTCTTC	CASTQGALGGNEQFF
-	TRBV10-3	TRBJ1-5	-	TGTGCCATCAGTGGGCAGGGTAGGGGCAATCAGCCCCAGCATTTT	CAISGQGRGNQPQHF
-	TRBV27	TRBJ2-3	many	TGTGCCAGCAGTTCGGACAGCTGGAGCACAGATACGCAGTATTTT	CASSSDSWSTDTQYF
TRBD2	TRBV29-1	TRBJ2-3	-	TGCAGCGTTGTCGCCGGGACTAGCGGGTCGTGGGATACGCAGTATTTT	CSVVAGTSGSWDTQYF
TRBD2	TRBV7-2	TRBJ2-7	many	TGTGCCAGCAGCTGGACTAGCGGGGAACAATACGAGCAGTACTTC	CASSWTSGEQYEQYF
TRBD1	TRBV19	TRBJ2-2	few	TGTGCCAGTAACCCTCCGGGACAGGTCACCGGGGAGCTGTTTTTT	CASNPPGQVTGELFF